One sample yielded the 24 T cell receptor beta chains listed below, sequenced in a study of early T cells in non-severe SARS-CoV-2 infection (dated by TCRdb to about 2021). The library was generated by 5' RACE. TCRdb names NextSeq 500 as the instrument used. Through fastp at Q25 and MiXCR, TCRdb rebuilt clones from the public reads, retaining in-frame beta chains. Rows matching on CDR3 protein sequence are summarized as one entry with the most common DNA and genes. Here the sample has about 64,000 distinct CDR3 sequences; over 10% occur a single time. The ten largest make up 4% to 5% of the sample. What was sequenced was whole blood. The receptors were sampled from an adult who was a healthcare worker with PCR-confirmed SARS-CoV-2 infection or an uninfected control (not recorded which).

This clonotype showed up just a few times. J is TRBJ2-3 and V is TRBV5-1; D is unclear. Trimming stripped 0 bases from V and 5 bases from J, with 1 base between. The V gene's germline CDR1 is SGHRS and CDR2 YFSETQ. This CDR3 spans 11 amino acids. Here the CDR3 reads CASSLEDTQYF. DNA of the CDR3: TGCGCCAGCAGCTTGGAAGATACGCAGTATTTT.

This clonotype occurred many times. The DNA for the CDR3 is TGTGCCTGGAGTGTAAAAGGTTATAGCTCCTACGAGCAGTACTTC. This encodes CAWSVKGYSSYEQYF. This chain links TRBV30 with TRBJ2-7; D gene unclear. This CDR3 region has 15 residues. Germline-derived CDR1 and CDR2 are GTSNPN and SVGIG (reference sequence). V lost 0 bases and J 0 bases, leaving 12 bases between the germline ends.

This clonotype appeared many times. The rearrangement links TRBV7-3 to TRBJ2-2; D is possibly TRBD2 (5 bases). Trimming stripped 5 bases from V and 6 bases from J, with 7 bases between. This CDR3 is 12 amino acids long. CDR1 SGHTA and CDR2 FQGTGA come from the germline V gene. CDR3 protein: CASSRTSGELFF. As DNA, the CDR3 is TGTGCCAGCAGCCGGACTTCCGGGGAGCTGTTTTTT.

The rearrangement links TRBV9 to TRBJ1-4; D unresolved. V shed 4 bases and J shed 3 bases, with 16 bases lying between them. The CDR3 contains 16 residues. Germline lookup yields CDR1 SGDLS and CDR2 YYNGEE. This chain's CDR3 is CASSPWEGRANEKLFF. The CDR3 DNA is TGTGCCAGCAGCCCCTGGGAGGGCAGAGCTAATGAAAAACTGTTTTTT.

The gene calls are TRBV20-1 and TRBJ1-3; no reliable D call. The length of the CDR3 is 13 residues. CDR1 is DFQATT and CDR2 is SNEGSKA in the germline V gene (reference sequence). V was shortened by 6 bases and J by 1 base, with 10 bases between the two germline ends. DNA for the CDR3: TGCAGTGCAATGGACGGTTCTGGAAACACCATATATTTT. Translating it yields CSAMDGSGNTIYF.

Ten or more counts support this clonotype. V and J are TRBV30 and TRBJ1-1; no firm D call. CDR1 is GTSNPN and CDR2 is SVGIG in the germline V gene (reference sequence). Trimming stripped 3 bases from V and 4 bases from J, with 15 bases between. This CDR3 comprises 14 residues. The CDR3 DNA reads TGTGCCTGGAGGGACCCAGGCGGTGGCACTGAAGCTTTCTTT. This encodes CAWRDPGGGTEAFF.

The V call is TRBV7-2, the J call TRBJ2-2, with a weak D call TRBD1 (5 bases). There are 15 residues in the CDR3. V lost 5 bases to trimming and J lost 4 bases, with 14 bases between them. Germline V CDR1 and CDR2: SGHTA, FQGNSA. The CDR3 nucleotides read TGTGCCAGCAGCCACAGGATACGAGGCACCGGGGAGCTGTTTTTT. This encodes CASSHRIRGTGELFF.

There are a few counts of this clonotype. The V and J genes are TRBV29-1 and TRBJ2-3, with D perhaps TRBD2 (5 bases). The CDR3 loop spans 15 amino acids. CDR1 is SQVTM, CDR2 ANQGSEA, per germline. Trimming removed 3 bases at V and 0 bases at J, with 13 bases between. The CDR3 sequence: CSVELAGRSTDTQYF. The CDR3 region has the DNA TGCAGCGTTGAGCTAGCCGGGCGAAGCACAGATACGCAGTATTTT.

This clonotype was picked up a small number of times. The rearrangement links TRBV6-1 to TRBJ2-3; TRBD2 agrees at 9 bases. CDR3 length equals 16 residues. Germline V CDR1 and CDR2: MNHNS, SASEGT. J gave up 2 bases and V 1 base, and 4 bases lay outside the gene matches. The CDR3 nucleotides read TGTGCCAGCAGTGAAGTTGTAGCGGGGGTCACAGATACGCAGTATTTT. Protein sequence: CASSEVVAGVTDTQYF.

This clonotype came up many times. The V and J genes are TRBV5-6 and TRBJ2-1; 10 nucleotides agree with TRBD2. V shed 4 bases and J 2 bases; nucleotides not matched to a gene: 3. CDR3 length equals 15 residues. In germline, CDR1 is SGHDT, CDR2 YYEEEE. The CDR3 sequence: CASSGLAGAYNEQFF. DNA of the CDR3: TGTGCCAGCAGCGGTCTAGCGGGGGCCTACAATGAGCAGTTCTTC.

There are many counts of this clonotype. The chain joins TRBV20-1 to TRBJ2-1; 8 bases match TRBD2. Trimming cost V 4 bases and J 4 bases; bases outside gene matches: 9. The CDR3 is 15 residues long. Germline lookup yields CDR1 DFQATT and CDR2 SNEGSKA (reference sequence). CDR3 bases: TGCAGTGCTACCGATCGGGTAGCGGGGTACAATGAGCAGTTCTTC. This sequence encodes CSATDRVAGYNEQFF.

This clonotype showed up many times. The rearrangement joins TRBV30 to TRBJ2-2, with 8 positions matching TRBD1. The CDR3 covers 15 residues. Germline V gene lookup returns CDR1 GTSNPN and CDR2 SVGIG (reference sequence). Unmatched junction bases numbered 7, after V lost 4 bases and J lost 3 bases. CDR3 DNA: TGTGCCTGGACCCAGGGGGCGAAGGACACCGGGGAGCTGTTTTTT. This sequence encodes CAWTQGAKDTGELFF.

This clonotype came up a few times. This chain links TRBV6-1 with TRBJ2-1, with 11 bases matching TRBD2. Trimming took 6 bases from V and 7 from J; bases not matched to a gene: 8. The germline V gene has CDR1 MNHNS and CDR2 SASEGT. CDR3 length: 15 amino acids. The CDR3 region is CASSGIAGGMNEQFF. CDR3 DNA: TGTGCCAGCAGCGGAATAGCGGGGGGGATGAATGAGCAGTTCTTC.

This clonotype came up a few times. The chain couples TRBV6-2 or TRBV6-3 to TRBJ2-3, with 8 bases fitting TRBD2. Germline lookup yields CDR1 MNHEY and CDR2 SVGEGT. J was trimmed by 3 bases and V by 8 bases; bases with no gene match: 4. The CDR3 is made up of 13 amino acids. Written as DNA, the CDR3 is TGTGCCAGCGGGACTAGGCCTACAGATACGCAGTATTTT. This translates into CASGTRPTDTQYF.

The sample holds a few counts of this clonotype. The CDR3 DNA reads as TGTGCCAGCAGCCTCGTTGGGGGCGCAGATACGCAGTATTTT. This sequence encodes CASSLVGGADTQYF. The chain combines TRBV7-9 with TRBJ2-3; perhaps TRBD1 as D (6 bases). This CDR3 has 14 residues. Germline V gene lookup returns CDR1 SEHNR and CDR2 FQNEAQ (reference sequence). V shed 5 bases and J shed 4 bases, with 13 bases lying between them.

This chain links TRBV6-6 with TRBJ1-1; a possible D gene is TRBD1 (6 bases). The germline gives CDR1 MNHNY, CDR2 SVGAGI (reference sequence). The ends were cut back, 7 bases at V and 7 bases at J, with 16 bases in the middle. CDR3 length equals 13 residues. The DNA for the CDR3 is TGTGCCAGCACCCTAGATACCAGGGGTGAAGCTTTCTTT. Translation gives CASTLDTRGEAFF.

The chain has TRBV9 and TRBJ1-1; D not resolved. The CDR3 totals 14 residues. Looked up from germline, CDR1 is SGDLS and CDR2 is YYNGEE. The ends were cut back, 4 bases at V and 4 bases at J, with 14 bases in the middle. The chain's CDR3 is CASSSGLSGTEAFF. CDR3 DNA: TGTGCCAGCAGCTCAGGCCTAAGTGGCACTGAAGCTTTCTTT.

This clonotype has at least ten counts. This chain connects TRBV4-3 to TRBJ2-4; D may be TRBD2 (6 bases). This CDR3 has 15 residues. Germline CDR1 LGHNA, CDR2 YSLEER. V gave up 0 bases and J gave up 9 bases, with 15 bases separating them. CDR3 in amino acids: CASSQEWAGPGIQYF. The CDR3 nucleotides are TGCGCCAGCAGCCAAGAATGGGCGGGGCCTGGCATTCAGTACTTC.

In its sample, this clonotype was seen a few times. The rearrangement links TRBV6-5 to TRBJ1-2, with 12 bases matching TRBD1. CDR1 is MNHEY, CDR2 SVGAGI, per germline. Germline trimming cut 6 bases from V and 1 base from J; bases unmatched to any gene: 6. The CDR3 is made up of 16 amino acids. In DNA form, the CDR3 reads TGTGCCAGCAGCCCGGGACAGGGGGCCTTTAACTATGGCTACACCTTC. This encodes CASSPGQGAFNYGYTF.

The chain combines TRBV11-2 with TRBJ1-2, with D uncertain. V lost 0 bases to trimming and J lost 7 bases, with 9 bases between them. The germline V gene encodes CDR1 SGHAT and CDR2 FQNNGV. There are 13 residues in the CDR3. Written as DNA, the CDR3 is TGTGCCAGCAGCTTAGACCCATGGGGTGGCTACACCTTC. This codes for CASSLDPWGGYTF.

This clonotype showed up many times. CDR3 DNA sequence: TGTGCCAGCACCCTCGACAACTACAATGAGCAGTTCTTC. It encodes CASTLDNYNEQFF. The genes are TRBV7-6 and TRBJ2-1; D call uncertain. The CDR3 runs 13 residues. With 7 bases removed from V and 3 bases from J, the gap between germline ends came to 10 bases. Germline V gene sequence: CDR1 SGHVS, CDR2 FNYEAQ.

This chain joins TRBV30 and TRBJ2-7, with a tentative D call TRBD1 (5 bases). Germline assignment: CDR1 GTSNPN and CDR2 SVGIG (reference sequence). The ends were cut back, 0 bases at V and 1 base at J, with 13 bases in the middle. The CDR3 is 15 amino acids. The CDR3 DNA follows: TGTGCCTGGAGTGTAATGACAGACTCGTCCTACGAGCAGTACTTC. Protein product: CAWSVMTDSSYEQYF. Supplemented by reference TRBV30 and TRBJ2-7, the full variable domain reads SQTIHQWPATLVQPVGSPLSLECTVEGTSNPNLYWYRQAAGRGLQLLFYSVGIGQISSEVPQNLSASRPQDRQFILSSKKLLLSDSGFYLCAWSVMTDSSYEQYFGPGTRLTVT.

This clonotype was seen ten or more times. V is TRBV7-6 and J is TRBJ1-3, with D uncertain. The CDR3 runs to 13 residues. Germline CDR1 reads SGHVS; CDR2 reads FNYEAQ. Trimming took 3 bases from V and 4 from J, leaving 7 bases between them. The CDR3 is CASSLGSGNTIYF. The CDR3 DNA follows: TGTGCCAGCAGCTTGGGCAGCGGAAACACCATATATTTT.

The rearrangement uses TRBV4-1 and TRBJ2-2, with D perhaps being TRBD1 or TRBD2 (6 bases each). With 6 bases removed from V and 6 bases from J, the gap between germline ends came to 14 bases. The CDR3 extends over 14 amino acids. The V gene's germline CDR1 is MGHRA and CDR2 YSYEKL. Here the CDR3 reads CASRSGGGAGELFF. The CDR3 DNA reads as TGCGCCAGCAGATCCGGGGGCGGCGCCGGGGAGCTGTTTTTT.